Listed below are T cell receptor beta chains from one sample, sequenced in a study of cytomegalovirus exposure and HLA in healthy donors. Assay: immunoSEQ multiplex PCR; the TCRdb copy retains only in-frame clones and omits some. In the table there are about 150,000 clones, about 79% of which are singletons. Sequencing was carried out using PBMCs. The receptors were gathered from a male donor in good health and CMV-seronegative. The CDR3 runs from the conserved cysteine through the conserved F or W. Fields, in order: D gene, V gene, clone size, J gene, CDR3 DNA, CDR3 protein. A D gene is named only where the DNA matches it firmly. Size tells how often a clone was seen (once, few, many) or the class of an expanded clone, and some rows leave it out.

D: TRBD1
V: TRBV7-9
size: NA
J: TRBJ2-3
DNA: TGTGCCAGCAGTGATAATGGGGACAGGGGGACTAATACGCAGTATTTT
CDR3: CASSDNGDRGTNTQYF

D: NA
V: TRBV9
size: NA
J: TRBJ2-2
DNA: TGTGCCAGCAGCGTAGTCCAGGGGGGCGGCACCGGGGAGCTGTTTTTT
CDR3: CASSVVQGGGTGELFF

D: TRBD1
V: TRBV7-9
size: NA
J: TRBJ2-7
DNA: TGTGCCAGCAGCTTATCCGGGACAGGGGGCGAGCAGTACTTC
CDR3: CASSLSGTGGEQYF

D: TRBD1
V: TRBV19
size: NA
J: TRBJ1-2
DNA: TGTGCCAGTAGTATTTCCGGGACAGGGGAGTATGGCTACACCTTC
CDR3: CASSISGTGEYGYTF

D: NA
V: TRBV13
size: NA
J: TRBJ2-3
DNA: TGTGCCAGCAGCCCCCGACTCGCTAACACAGATACGCAGTATTTT
CDR3: CASSPRLANTDTQYF

D: NA
V: TRBV11-3
size: once
J: TRBJ1-3
DNA: TGTGCCAGCAGCCCCGTCCTAGGAGGAAACACCATATATTTT
CDR3: CASSPVLGGNTIYF

D: NA
V: TRBV13
size: NA
J: TRBJ2-2
DNA: TGTGCCAGCACCCAAACTACTGGTACCGGGGAGCTGTTTTTT
CDR3: CASTQTTGTGELFF

D: NA
V: TRBV30
size: NA
J: TRBJ2-3
DNA: TGTGCCTGGAGTGTGGCAGGGTTCACAGATACGCAGTATTTT
CDR3: CAWSVAGFTDTQYF

D: NA
V: TRBV6-5
size: NA
J: TRBJ1-5
DNA: TGTGCCAGCAGTCCCGACAGCTATAGCAATCAGCCCCAGCATTTT
CDR3: CASSPDSYSNQPQHF

D: NA
V: TRBV27
size: NA
J: TRBJ2-3
DNA: TGTGCCAGCAGTTTACCGGGAGTGTCAGATACGCAGTATTTT
CDR3: CASSLPGVSDTQYF

D: NA
V: TRBV19
size: NA
J: TRBJ2-7
DNA: TGTGCCAGTAGTTCCCGTCAGGGATACGAGCAGTACTTC
CDR3: CASSSRQGYEQYF

D: TRBD2
V: TRBV7-2
size: NA
J: TRBJ2-1
DNA: TGTGCCAGCAGCCCAAGGGGACTAGGAGGATATGAGCAGTTCTTC
CDR3: CASSPRGLGGYEQFF

D: NA
V: TRBV28
size: once
J: TRBJ2-1
DNA: TGTGCCAGCAGTTTCGAGCGGGTCTACAATGAGCAGTTCTTC
CDR3: CASSFERVYNEQFF

D: NA
V: TRBV7-9
size: NA
J: TRBJ2-1
DNA: TGTGCCAGCACGCCCGGACTACTTTACAATGAGCAGTTCTTC
CDR3: CASTPGLLYNEQFF

D: NA
V: TRBV4-1
size: once
J: TRBJ1-6
DNA: TGCGCCAGCAGCCACCTAGGAACAGGGCAGAATTCACCCCTCCACTTT
CDR3: CASSHLGTGQNSPLHF

D: NA
V: TRBV7-7
size: NA
J: TRBJ2-1
DNA: TGTGCCAGCAGCTTAGGGACTTTAAATGAGCAGTTCTTC
CDR3: CASSLGTLNEQFF

D: NA
V: TRBV14
size: NA
J: TRBJ1-2
DNA: TGTGCCAGCAGCCGTGACAGGTCCTATGGCTACACCTTC
CDR3: CASSRDRSYGYTF

D: TRBD1
V: TRBV27
size: NA
J: TRBJ1-4
DNA: TGTGCCAGCAAGACAGGGGGCGCCGTGGTTGAAAAACTGTTTTTT
CDR3: CASKTGGAVVEKLFF

D: NA
V: TRBV7-9
size: NA
J: TRBJ1-2
DNA: TGTGCCAGCAGCTTAAACGGTGGAGGTGGCTACACCTTC
CDR3: CASSLNGGGGYTF

D: NA
V: TRBV30
size: NA
J: TRBJ2-1
DNA: TGTGCCTGGAGAGGCGGAGTCTACAATGAGCAGTTCTTC
CDR3: CAWRGGVYNEQFF

D: NA
V: TRBV6-4
size: NA
J: TRBJ1-2
DNA: TGTGCCAGCAGTGATCGGGGGTCCCATGGCTACACCTTC
CDR3: CASSDRGSHGYTF

D: TRBD1
V: TRBV29-1
size: few
J: TRBJ2-7
DNA: TGCAGCGTTGAAGCGACGGACAGGGGGGAGCAGTACTTC
CDR3: CSVEATDRGEQYF

D: TRBD1
V: TRBV27
size: NA
J: TRBJ1-2
DNA: TGTGCCAGCAGCATTCTGGGGGGACAGGAAATTGGCTACACCTTC
CDR3: CASSILGGQEIGYTF

D: TRBD1
V: TRBV29-1
size: NA
J: TRBJ2-4
DNA: TGCAGCGTAATAGGGACAGGCCAAAACATTCAGTACTTC
CDR3: CSVIGTGQNIQYF

D: TRBD1
V: TRBV12-5
size: NA
J: TRBJ2-5
DNA: TGTGCTAGTGGTCCAGGGGGCGCGGAGACCCAGTACTTC
CDR3: CASGPGGAETQYF

D: TRBD1
V: TRBV19
size: few
J: TRBJ1-1
DNA: TGTGCCAGTAGTATGGGGACAGGGAACACTGAAGCTTTCTTT
CDR3: CASSMGTGNTEAFF

D: TRBD2
V: TRBV5-1
size: once
J: TRBJ2-7
DNA: TGCGCCAGCAGGCGTCAAGCGGGGGCCGCTTACGAGCAGTACTTC
CDR3: CASRRQAGAAYEQYF

D: TRBD2
V: TRBV7-6
size: NA
J: TRBJ2-5
DNA: TGTGCCAGCAGCCCGACTAGCCGAGGGCAAGAGACCCAGTACTTC
CDR3: CASSPTSRGQETQYF